The 8 T cell receptor beta chains listed next were all sequenced from one sample in a study of blood T cell repertoires in COVID-19 (dated by TCRdb to about 2020). The library was made by the immunoSEQ multiplex PCR assay. Not all clones reach the TCRdb copy of this immuneACCESS table, which keeps in-frame sequences only. Checked studies attribute under half of the gap to unresolved V genes and leave the rest unexplained. This sample comprises roughly 190,000 clones, approximately 90% of them detected only once. Of the sample, around 0.53% is held by the ten largest clones. The sample consisted of peripheral blood. The origin of the receptors is a man aged 45-65 years with acute or convalescent COVID-19.

The chain is built from TRBV11-2 and TRBJ1-5; possibly TRBD1 for D (6 bases). Trimming cost V 5 bases and J 7 bases, with 18 bases left between them. The CDR3 has 15 residues. Looked up from germline, CDR1 is SGHAT and CDR2 is FQNNGV. CDR3: CASSRGRESGQPQHF. CDR3 DNA: TGTGCCAGCAGCCGGGGGCGGGAGTCTGGACAGCCCCAGCATTTT.

The gene calls are TRBV5-1 and TRBJ2-6; TRBD2 aligns across 8 bases. Germline values: CDR1 SGHRS, CDR2 YFSETQ. With V trimmed by 4 bases and J by 0 bases, 9 bases remained unmatched. The CDR3 is 18 amino acids. CDR3 bases: TGCGCCAGCAGCAATCCAGCGGGAGACCCCTCTGGGGCCAACGTCCTGACTTTC. Translation: CASSNPAGDPSGANVLTF.

V usage is TRBV28 and J usage is TRBJ2-7, with D possibly TRBD2 on 6 matching bases. The V end lost 3 bases, the J end lost 3 bases, and 6 bases lay between the germline ends. This CDR3 region has 12 residues. Germline V lookup: CDR1 MDHEN, CDR2 SYDVKM. The CDR3 loop is CASSLRGYEQYV. The CDR3 nucleotides are TGTGCCAGCAGTTTGCGGGGCTACGAGCAGTACGTC.

The CDR3 region is CATSAWGGGGPDTQYF. CDR3 nucleotides: TGTGCCACCAGTGCCTGGGGCGGGGGAGGCCCAGATACGCAGTATTTT. This chain uses TRBV24-1 with TRBJ2-3, with TRBD2 matching 7 bases. The CDR3 is 16 amino acids. Germline V gene lookup returns CDR1 KGHDR and CDR2 SFDVKD. The J segment lost 4 bases and the V segment lost 5 bases, leaving 11 bases of the junction unmatched.

This sequence joins TRBV5-8 and TRBJ1-2, with D maybe TRBD1 (5 bases). Trimming took 4 bases from V and 4 from J, leaving 14 bases between them. Germline CDR1 reads SGHTS; CDR2 reads YDEGEE. The CDR3 runs to 14 residues. In DNA form, the CDR3 reads TGTGCCAGCAGCGGATACGGGGGTACCTATGGCTACACCTTC. It encodes CASSGYGGTYGYTF.

The rearrangement links TRBV18 to TRBJ2-2; TRBD1 agrees at 7 bases. The germline V gene has CDR1 KGHSH and CDR2 LQKENI. V trimming: 3 bases; J trimming: 4 bases; junction bases outside the gene matches: 5. This CDR3 contains 15 residues. The chain's CDR3 is CASSPGQVSTGELFF. The CDR3 DNA is TGTGCCAGCTCACCTGGACAGGTCAGCACCGGGGAGCTGTTTTTT.

The rearrangement uses TRBV7-2 and TRBJ1-6; no reliable D call. Trimming took off 1 base at V and 14 bases at J, with 24 bases between the two ends. Per germline, CDR1 SGHTA and CDR2 FQGNSA. The CDR3 spans 17 residues. The CDR3 sequence: CASSLDGRGHSKFALHF. CDR3 coding DNA: TGTGCCAGCAGCTTAGACGGCAGAGGTCACTCCAAATTTGCCCTCCACTTT.

V gene TRBV7-9 combines with J gene TRBJ1-2, with no clear D. Germline V gene lookup returns CDR1 SEHNR and CDR2 FQNEAQ (reference sequence). This CDR3 has 14 amino acids. The V and J ends lost 1 base and 2 bases respectively, with 8 bases between them. The DNA of the CDR3 is TGTGCCAGCAGCTTAGGAGGATCGAACTATGGCTACACCTTC. It yields the protein CASSLGGSNYGYTF.